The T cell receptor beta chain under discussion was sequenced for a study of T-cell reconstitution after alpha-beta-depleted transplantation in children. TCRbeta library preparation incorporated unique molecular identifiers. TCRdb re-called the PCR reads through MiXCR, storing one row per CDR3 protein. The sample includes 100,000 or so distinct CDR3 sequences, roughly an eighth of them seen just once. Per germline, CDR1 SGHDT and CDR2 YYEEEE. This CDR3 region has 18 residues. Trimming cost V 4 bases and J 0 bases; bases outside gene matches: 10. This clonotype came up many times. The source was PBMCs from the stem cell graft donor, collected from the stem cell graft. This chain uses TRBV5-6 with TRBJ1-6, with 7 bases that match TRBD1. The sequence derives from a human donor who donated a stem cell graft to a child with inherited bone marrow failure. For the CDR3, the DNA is TGTGCCAGCAGCGGTAGAGGGACAGCTAGCTCCTATAATTCACCCCTCCACTTT. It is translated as CASSGRGTASSYNSPLHF. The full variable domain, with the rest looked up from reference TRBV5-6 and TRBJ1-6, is DAGVTQSPTHLIKTRGQQVTLRCSPKSGHDTVSWYQQALGQGPQFIFQYYEEEERQRGNFPDRFSGHQFPNYSSELNVNALLLGDSALYLCASSGRGTASSYNSPLHFGNGTRLTVT.